This T cell receptor beta chain comes out of a study of CD8 T cells in ankylosing spondylitis. Each CDR3 protein is one row after TCRdb ran MiXCR on the 5' RACE reads. The top ten hold roughly 16% of the sample, which has fewer than 400,000 distinct CDR3 sequences, approximately 20% seen once. Trimming at V came to 5 bases and at J to 5 bases, leaving 8 bases not matched to a gene. This CDR3 is built from 14 residues. From germline, CDR1 is MDHEN and CDR2 SYDVKM. Regarding this clonotype: Its cognate antigen is unknown.

Study-level points and caveats: For ankylosing spondylitis blood, a TCR beta motif of roughly 8 highly homologous variants appeared characteristic. Disease-linked clones reportedly concentrated significantly in matched ankylosing spondylitis synovial fluid.

This TCR came from a male donor with ankylosing spondylitis. This chain uses TRBV28 with TRBJ2-5, with 7 positions matching TRBD1. Source material: blood, either unsorted or a sorted T cell fraction (not recorded which). The CDR3 loop reads CASSRTGWDETQYF. Written as DNA, the CDR3 is TGTGCCAGCAGTCGGACAGGATGGGACGAGACCCAGTACTTC.